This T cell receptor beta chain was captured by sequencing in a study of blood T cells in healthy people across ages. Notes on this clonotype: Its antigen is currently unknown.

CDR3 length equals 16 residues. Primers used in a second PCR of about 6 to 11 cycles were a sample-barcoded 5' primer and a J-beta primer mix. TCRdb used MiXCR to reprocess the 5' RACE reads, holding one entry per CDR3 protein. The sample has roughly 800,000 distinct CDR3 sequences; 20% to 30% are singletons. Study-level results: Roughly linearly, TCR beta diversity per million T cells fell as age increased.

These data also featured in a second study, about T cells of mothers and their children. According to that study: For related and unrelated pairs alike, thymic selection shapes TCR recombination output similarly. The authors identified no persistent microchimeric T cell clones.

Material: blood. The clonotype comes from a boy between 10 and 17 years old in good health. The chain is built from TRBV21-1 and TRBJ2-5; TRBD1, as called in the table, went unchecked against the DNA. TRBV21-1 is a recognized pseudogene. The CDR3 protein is CASRKKVGQAQETQYF. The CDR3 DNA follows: TGTGCCAGCAGGAAAAAGGTGGGACAGGCCCAAGAGACCCAGTACTTC.